Listed below are T cell receptor beta chains from one sample, sequenced in a study of blood T cell repertoires in COVID-19. Assay used: immunoSEQ multiplex PCR; TCRdb lists only in-frame clones, some missing. The sample gives some 120,000 clones, around 83% of which show up once; approximately 1.3% is in the top ten. The sequenced sample consisted of peripheral blood. The receptors shown here come from a man aged 40-55 years with acute or convalescent COVID-19. Both conserved end residues are part of each CDR3. The order of the fields is J gene, V gene, D gene, clone size, CDR3 DNA, CDR3 protein. The D gene is left open where the match is weak. Size tells how often a clone was seen (once, few, many) or the class of an expanded clone, and some rows leave it out.

j_gene: TRBJ2-3
v_gene: TRBV13
d_gene: TRBD1
abundance: NA
CDR3nt: TGTGCCACTCACCCGGGGACAGGGCTTGGTACGCAGTATTTT
CDR3aa: CATHPGTGLGTQYF

j_gene: TRBJ1-2
v_gene: TRBV21-1
d_gene: NA
abundance: NA
CDR3nt: TGTGCCAGCAGCAAACTAGTCAACAGGGGGGATGGCTACACCTTC
CDR3aa: CASSKLVNRGDGYTF

j_gene: TRBJ1-1
v_gene: TRBV10-3
d_gene: TRBD1
abundance: NA
CDR3nt: TGTGCCATCAGTGATCCGGGACAGCTGAACACTGAAGCTTTCTTT
CDR3aa: CAISDPGQLNTEAFF

j_gene: TRBJ2-6
v_gene: TRBV5-6
d_gene: TRBD1
abundance: NA
CDR3nt: TGTGCCAGCAGCTTCTTGGGACAGGGCCCCTACTCTGGGGCCAACGTCCTGACTTTC
CDR3aa: CASSFLGQGPYSGANVLTF

j_gene: TRBJ2-3
v_gene: TRBV6-5
d_gene: NA
abundance: few
CDR3nt: TGTGCCAGCAGTTACCAGCGAACAGATACGCAGTATTTT
CDR3aa: CASSYQRTDTQYF

j_gene: TRBJ1-6
v_gene: TRBV10-2
d_gene: NA
abundance: many
CDR3nt: TGCGCCAGGCCAAAGGACAGCAAAAATTCACCCCTCCACTTT
CDR3aa: CARPKDSKNSPLHF

j_gene: TRBJ2-1
v_gene: TRBV29-1
d_gene: TRBD1
abundance: NA
CDR3nt: TGCAGCGTTTCTACAGGGGGCTGGGGAGAGCAGTTCTTC
CDR3aa: CSVSTGGWGEQFF

j_gene: TRBJ1-3
v_gene: TRBV5-1
d_gene: NA
abundance: few
CDR3nt: TGCGCCAGCAGCCTACAGGGAAATGGAAACACCATATATTTT
CDR3aa: CASSLQGNGNTIYF

j_gene: TRBJ1-2
v_gene: TRBV6-2/TRBV6-3
d_gene: TRBD1
abundance: NA
CDR3nt: TGTGCCAGCAGTACTCCTACAGGGGGCTGGTATGGCTACACCTTC
CDR3aa: CASSTPTGGWYGYTF

j_gene: TRBJ2-3
v_gene: TRBV7-2
d_gene: TRBD2
abundance: NA
CDR3nt: TGTGCCAGCAGCCCCGGACTAGCGGGCCGCACAGATACGCAGTATTTT
CDR3aa: CASSPGLAGRTDTQYF

j_gene: TRBJ1-3
v_gene: TRBV10-3
d_gene: NA
abundance: NA
CDR3nt: TGTGCCATCGGTCCTGGCCTTTCCTCTGGAAACACCATATATTTT
CDR3aa: CAIGPGLSSGNTIYF

j_gene: TRBJ1-4
v_gene: TRBV19
d_gene: NA
abundance: NA
CDR3nt: TGTGCCAGTAGTATTAGCGGGACGGATAATGAAAAACTGTTTTTT
CDR3aa: CASSISGTDNEKLFF

j_gene: TRBJ2-2
v_gene: TRBV20-1
d_gene: TRBD2
abundance: NA
CDR3nt: TGCAGTGCTAGTTCCGGGACTAGCGGTACCGGGGAGCTGTTTTTT
CDR3aa: CSASSGTSGTGELFF

j_gene: TRBJ2-2
v_gene: TRBV5-5
d_gene: TRBD2
abundance: NA
CDR3nt: TGTGCCAGCAGCTCGGGACTAGCGGGAGCCCCCGGGGAGCTGTTTTTT
CDR3aa: CASSSGLAGAPGELFF

j_gene: TRBJ1-5
v_gene: TRBV18
d_gene: NA
abundance: NA
CDR3nt: TGTGCCAGCTCACCACTAGGGGTCAGCAATCAGCCCCAGCATTTT
CDR3aa: CASSPLGVSNQPQHF

j_gene: TRBJ2-2
v_gene: TRBV11-2
d_gene: NA
abundance: NA
CDR3nt: TGTGCCAGCAGCCGTGCAGGTACCGGGGAGCTGTTTTTT
CDR3aa: CASSRAGTGELFF

j_gene: TRBJ2-7
v_gene: TRBV2
d_gene: TRBD1
abundance: NA
CDR3nt: TGTGCCAGCATCCGGGACAGGGATTTCTACGAGCAGTACTTC
CDR3aa: CASIRDRDFYEQYF

j_gene: TRBJ2-5
v_gene: TRBV5-4
d_gene: NA
abundance: NA
CDR3nt: TGTGCCAGCAGCTTCGGAGCCCTGCAAGAGACCCAGTACTTC
CDR3aa: CASSFGALQETQYF

j_gene: TRBJ2-3
v_gene: TRBV2
d_gene: TRBD2
abundance: NA
CDR3nt: TGTGCCAGCAAAGCGGGGAGCACAGATACGCAGTATTTT
CDR3aa: CASKAGSTDTQYF

j_gene: TRBJ2-5
v_gene: TRBV14
d_gene: TRBD2
abundance: NA
CDR3nt: TGTGCCAGCAGCCCACTCGGGGGGAGTGGGACCCAGTACTTC
CDR3aa: CASSPLGGSGTQYF

j_gene: TRBJ1-5
v_gene: TRBV9
d_gene: NA
abundance: NA
CDR3nt: TGTGCCAGCAGCCCCAGAAATCAGCCCCAGCATTTT
CDR3aa: CASSPRNQPQHF

j_gene: TRBJ1-1
v_gene: TRBV29-1
d_gene: NA
abundance: NA
CDR3nt: TGCAGCGTTGACGGGGGGGCCACTGAAGCTTTCTTT
CDR3aa: CSVDGGATEAFF

j_gene: TRBJ1-3
v_gene: TRBV5-1
d_gene: NA
abundance: NA
CDR3nt: TGCGCCAGCAGCTTGGAGGGGTCTGGAAACACCATATATTTT
CDR3aa: CASSLEGSGNTIYF

j_gene: TRBJ1-4
v_gene: TRBV28
d_gene: TRBD1
abundance: once
CDR3nt: TGTGCCAGCAGTTTGGAACAGGGGGTGGGGGAAAAACTGTTTTTT
CDR3aa: CASSLEQGVGEKLFF

j_gene: TRBJ2-1
v_gene: TRBV6-5
d_gene: TRBD1
abundance: NA
CDR3nt: TGTGCCAGCAGTCATACCGGGACAGGGGTCAATGAGCAGTTCTTC
CDR3aa: CASSHTGTGVNEQFF

j_gene: TRBJ1-1
v_gene: TRBV7-9
d_gene: NA
abundance: once
CDR3nt: TGTGCCACCAGAGTGGAGATGAACACTGAAGCTTTCTTT
CDR3aa: CATRVEMNTEAFF

j_gene: TRBJ1-3
v_gene: TRBV18
d_gene: NA
abundance: few
CDR3nt: TGTGCCAGCCAGGATACCTCTGGAAACACCATATATTTT
CDR3aa: CASQDTSGNTIYF

j_gene: TRBJ2-3
v_gene: TRBV3-1/TRBV3-2
d_gene: TRBD2
abundance: NA
CDR3nt: TGTGCCAGCAGCCCAAGGACTAGCCGGAGGAGAGATACGCAGTATTTT
CDR3aa: CASSPRTSRRRDTQYF

j_gene: TRBJ2-1
v_gene: TRBV9
d_gene: NA
abundance: NA
CDR3nt: TGTGCCAGCAGCGTGGGGCGGGGTGGATACAATGAGCAGTTCTTC
CDR3aa: CASSVGRGGYNEQFF

j_gene: TRBJ2-7
v_gene: TRBV28
d_gene: TRBD2
abundance: NA
CDR3nt: TGTGCCAGCAGTTCGCCTCGGACTAGCGCCTCCTACGAGCAGTACTTC
CDR3aa: CASSSPRTSASYEQYF

j_gene: TRBJ1-6
v_gene: TRBV2
d_gene: TRBD1
abundance: NA
CDR3nt: TGTGCCAGTCGGCGCTGGGGACAGGGAGATTCACCCCTCCACTTT
CDR3aa: CASRRWGQGDSPLHF

j_gene: TRBJ1-4
v_gene: TRBV6-5
d_gene: NA
abundance: NA
CDR3nt: TGTGCCAGCAGCCTTAGAGGGGGACGGGAAAAACTGTTTTTT
CDR3aa: CASSLRGGREKLFF

j_gene: TRBJ2-3
v_gene: TRBV1
d_gene: NA
abundance: NA
CDR3nt: TGCACCAGCAGTCTCCGGGACTACCCCACAGATACGCAGTATTTT
CDR3aa: CTSSLRDYPTDTQYF

j_gene: TRBJ1-1
v_gene: TRBV5-4
d_gene: NA
abundance: once
CDR3nt: TGTGCCAGCAGCGGAGGCCCAGACACTGAAGCTTTCTTT
CDR3aa: CASSGGPDTEAFF

j_gene: TRBJ2-1
v_gene: TRBV6-4
d_gene: TRBD2
abundance: NA
CDR3nt: TGTGCCAGCAGGGCACTAGCGGGGGGGGACAATGAGCAGTTCTTC
CDR3aa: CASRALAGGDNEQFF

j_gene: TRBJ1-5
v_gene: TRBV18
d_gene: NA
abundance: NA
CDR3nt: TGTGCCAGCTCACAAGGACAGTATAGCAATCAGCCCCAGCATTTT
CDR3aa: CASSQGQYSNQPQHF